The 26 T cell receptor beta chains reported below all come from one sample, sequenced in a study of blood T cell repertoires in COVID-19. Produced via immunoSEQ multiplex PCR; TCRdb's table is partial and in-frame only. The sample contains approximately 150,000 clones, around nine tenths of which appear only once. Sequences were obtained from peripheral blood. These receptors were collected from a human donor in a cohort sampled during active COVID-19.

The genes are TRBV7-8 and TRBJ2-3; 9 bases align to TRBD1. V trimming: 5 bases; J trimming: 3 bases; junction bases outside the gene matches: 9. CDR1 is SGHVS, CDR2 FQNEAQ, per germline. The CDR3 covers 16 residues. CDR3 DNA sequence: TGTGCCAGCAGCCGTAAAACAGGGGGCTTGACAGATACGCAGTATTTT. Translating it yields CASSRKTGGLTDTQYF.

The genes are TRBV20-1 and TRBJ1-4; D remains unclear. The CDR3 length is 11 residues. Germline CDR1 and CDR2: DFQATT and SNEGSKA (reference sequence). V shed 5 bases and J shed 5 bases, with 6 bases lying between them. The CDR3 DNA reads TGCAGTGCTTACGGGAATGAAAAACTGTTTTTT. It encodes CSAYGNEKLFF.

The chain combines TRBV11-2 with TRBJ2-2; TRBD1 matches 7 bases. There are 17 residues in the CDR3. Germline lookup yields CDR1 SGHAT and CDR2 FQNNGV. The V and J ends lost 2 bases and 6 bases, in that order; junction bases with no gene match: 12. The CDR3 DNA is TGTGCCAGCAGCTTATTAGCAAGGGGTCAGGGGGCCGGGGAGCTGTTTTTT. Translation gives CASSLLARGQGAGELFF.

This chain joins TRBV27 and TRBJ2-3, with 10 bases fitting TRBD2. The ends lost 0 bases at V and 3 bases at J; junction bases unmatched: 0. The CDR3 covers 15 residues. CDR1 MNHEY and CDR2 SMNVEV come from the germline V gene (reference sequence). The DNA for the CDR3 is TGTGCCAGCAGTTTATCAGCGGGGGGGACAGATACGCAGTATTTT. Translation: CASSLSAGGTDTQYF.

The rearrangement uses TRBV5-1 and TRBJ1-2, with 8 bases aligning to TRBD1. Unmatched junction bases numbered 2, after V lost 2 bases and J lost 5 bases. The germline CDR1 and CDR2 sequences are SGHRS and YFSETQ. The CDR3 is 13 amino acids. The CDR3 reads CASSFGTGYGYTF. In nucleotides, the CDR3 is TGCGCCAGCAGCTTTGGGACAGGTTATGGCTACACCTTC.

The chain recombines TRBV29-1 with TRBJ2-5; D may be TRBD2 (5 bases). CDR1 is SQVTM, CDR2 ANQGSEA, per germline. CDR3 length: 12 residues. V was trimmed by 5 bases and J by 2 bases, leaving 9 bases between them. The CDR3 DNA is TGCAGCGTTAAGCGAGGGCAAGAGACCCAGTACTTC. It yields the protein CSVKRGQETQYF.

The chain employs TRBV5-1 and TRBJ1-6; tentative D call: TRBD1 (6 bases). Trimming took 0 bases from V and 7 from J, leaving 11 bases between them. Germline V CDR1 and CDR2: SGHRS, YFSETQ. The CDR3 has 15 residues. This chain's CDR3 is CASSLDSGDNSPLHF. For the CDR3, the DNA is TGCGCCAGCAGCTTGGATTCAGGGGACAATTCACCCCTCCACTTT.

J is TRBJ2-7 and V is TRBV7-8; 7 bases fit TRBD2. The trim removed 7 bases at V and 2 bases at J, leaving 11 bases unmatched. The CDR3 runs 15 residues. Germline lookup yields CDR1 SGHVS and CDR2 FQNEAQ. The CDR3 sequence: CASTSLGGLTYEQYF. The CDR3 DNA reads TGTGCCAGCACCTCCCTGGGGGGACTAACCTACGAGCAGTACTTC.

The rearrangement uses TRBV2 and TRBJ1-3; the D gene is possibly TRBD1 (5 bases). Trimming shortened V by 4 bases and J by 3 bases, and 7 bases separated the two germline ends. The CDR3 has 13 residues. Germline CDR1 SNHLY, CDR2 FYNNEI. The CDR3 region has the DNA TGTGCCAGCAGTGGGGGGGGTGGAAACACCATATATTTT. It is translated as CASSGGGGNTIYF.

This rearrangement joins TRBV5-6 to TRBJ2-7; D is perhaps TRBD2 (5 bases). The germline V and J ends were trimmed by 3 bases and 3 bases, with 13 bases remaining between them. CDR1 is SGHDT, CDR2 YYEEEE, per germline. This CDR3 contains 14 residues. The CDR3 loop reads CASSSGITFYEQYF. Written as DNA, the CDR3 is TGTGCCAGCAGCTCCGGGATAACCTTCTACGAGCAGTACTTC.

The chain employs TRBV6-4 and TRBJ1-1; TRBD1 is a possible D gene (6 bases). Germline loops: CDR1 MRHNA, CDR2 SNTAGT. The CDR3 consists of 13 residues. The V gene lost 5 bases and the J gene lost 5 bases, with 12 bases spanning the gap. CDR3 sequence: CASSNRVRTEAFF. Here the CDR3 DNA reads TGTGCCAGCAGTAACAGGGTGAGGACTGAAGCTTTCTTT.

The J gene is TRBJ1-1, the V gene TRBV7-6; TRBD1 might be the D (5 bases). Germline CDR1 SGHVS, CDR2 FNYEAQ. Trimming took off 2 bases at V and 3 bases at J, with 13 bases between the two ends. This CDR3 is 15 amino acids long. Here the CDR3 DNA reads TGTGCCAGCAGCTTAACCCCGGGGGAAGACACTGAAGCTTTCTTT. Translation: CASSLTPGEDTEAFF.

J is TRBJ2-7 and V is TRBV7-2, with 9 bases fitting TRBD2. Trimming took 3 bases from V and 3 from J; bases not matched to a gene: 9. CDR1 is SGHTA, CDR2 FQGNSA, per germline. There are 16 residues in the CDR3. The CDR3 nucleotides read TGTGCCAGCAGCTTCGGGGCTAGCGGGGCCCTCTACGAGCAGTACTTC. Translating it yields CASSFGASGALYEQYF. Based on the CDR3 plus reference TRBV7-2 and TRBJ2-7, the full variable domain is GAGVSQSPSNKVTEKGKDVELRCDPISGHTALYWYRQSLGQGLEFLIYFQGNSAPDKSGLPSDRFSAERTGGSVSTLTIQRTQQEDSAVYLCASSFGASGALYEQYFGPGTRLTVT.

The chain has TRBV2 and TRBJ2-2; the match to TRBD2 covers 8 bases. J lost 7 bases, V lost 6 bases, and 19 bases had no gene match. The germline gives CDR1 SNHLY, CDR2 FYNNEI. The CDR3 runs to 18 residues. The CDR3 protein is CASSSPSSGGPMIGELFF. The DNA of the CDR3 is TGTGCCAGCAGCAGCCCCTCCAGCGGGGGCCCAATGATCGGGGAGCTGTTTTTT.

The rearrangement uses TRBV4-1 and TRBJ2-1, with TRBD2 identical over 11 bases. The CDR3 has 21 residues. The trim removed 2 bases at V and 0 bases at J, leaving 15 bases unmatched. From germline, CDR1 is MGHRA and CDR2 YSYEKL. CDR3 DNA sequence: TGCGCCAGCAGCCAATTCTCACCAAGGACTAGCGGGTTCCTCTCCTACAATGAGCAGTTCTTC. As protein: CASSQFSPRTSGFLSYNEQFF.

A few counts support this clone. This chain uses TRBV5-4 with TRBJ1-2, with 9 bases lining up with TRBD1. The CDR3 extends over 13 amino acids. The germline V gene encodes CDR1 SGHNT and CDR2 YYREEE (reference sequence). J lost 3 bases, V lost 6 bases, and 3 bases had no gene match. CDR3 DNA: TGTGCCAGCACGGGACAGGGACACTATGGCTACACCTTC. It is translated as CASTGQGHYGYTF.

V gene TRBV19 combines with J gene TRBJ2-7, with D perhaps matching TRBD2 (5 bases). There are 13 residues in the CDR3. Trimming pared 11 bases from V and 6 bases from J, leaving 20 bases between. In germline, CDR1 is LNHDA, CDR2 SQIVND (reference sequence). CDR3 DNA sequence: TGTGCCTGCGGCAGAGGAGGACGGGCCGAGCAGTACTTC. Translated, it gives CACGRGGRAEQYF.

This rearrangement joins TRBV27 to TRBJ1-1; D unresolved. From germline, CDR1 is MNHEY and CDR2 SMNVEV (reference sequence). This CDR3 comprises 13 residues. Trimming removed 2 bases at V and 1 base at J, with 5 bases between. The CDR3 DNA is TGTGCCAGCAGTTTAAACAGGAACACTGAAGCTTTCTTT. Protein product: CASSLNRNTEAFF.

The chain employs TRBV3-1 (or the pseudogene TRBV3-2) and TRBJ1-4, with TRBD1 matching over 7 bases. V was pared by 4 bases and J by 6 bases, with 8 bases of the junction left unmatched. This CDR3 comprises 15 residues. In germline, CDR1 is LGHDT, CDR2 YNNKEL (reference sequence). In DNA form, the CDR3 reads TGTGCCAGCAGCCTACTAGGACAGGAGGATGAAAAACTGTTTTTT. As protein: CASSLLGQEDEKLFF.

The rearrangement joins TRBV28 to TRBJ1-5; no firm D call. The germline CDR1 and CDR2 sequences are MDHEN and SYDVKM. V was shortened by 6 bases and J by 0 bases, with 12 bases between the two germline ends. The CDR3 has 15 amino acids. CDR3 sequence reads: CASSLGVHSNQPQHF. CDR3 bases: TGTGCCAGCAGCCTCGGGGTCCATAGCAATCAGCCCCAGCATTTT. Together with reference TRBV28 and TRBJ1-5, the CDR3 gives the full variable domain: DVKVTQSSRYLVKRTGEKVFLECVQDMDHENMFWYRQDPGLGLRLIYFSYDVKMKEKGDIPEGYSVSREKKERFSLILESASTNQTSMYLCASSLGVHSNQPQHFGDGTRLSIL.

A single count supports this clone. The rearrangement links TRBV30 to TRBJ1-1, with D perhaps TRBD1 (5 bases). From germline, CDR1 is GTSNPN and CDR2 SVGIG (reference sequence). Trimming took off 1 base at V and 0 bases at J, with 9 bases between the two ends. This CDR3 comprises 14 residues. The CDR3, as DNA: TGTGCCTGGAGTGCCCCGGGGGTGAACACTGAAGCTTTCTTT. Encoded protein: CAWSAPGVNTEAFF.

This clone was observed a single time. J is TRBJ1-2 and V is TRBV18; D possibly corresponds to TRBD1 (5 bases). Germline loops: CDR1 KGHSH, CDR2 LQKENI. This CDR3 has 14 residues. Trimming shortened V by 2 bases and J by 8 bases, and 15 bases separated the two germline ends. CDR3 sequence: CASSPTPGIEGYTF. The CDR3 DNA reads TGTGCCAGCTCACCAACTCCAGGGATCGAGGGCTACACCTTC. Together with reference TRBV18 and TRBJ1-2, the CDR3 gives the full variable domain: NAGVMQNPRHLVRRRGQEARLRCSPMKGHSHVYWYRQLPEEGLKFMVYLQKENIIDESGMPKERFSAEFPKEGPSILRIQQVVRGDSAAYFCASSPTPGIEGYTFGSGTRLTVV.

This rearrangement joins TRBV19 to TRBJ2-7; tentatively, D is TRBD1 (6 bases). The CDR3 runs 13 residues. CDR1 and CDR2 (germline): LNHDA, SQIVND (reference sequence). V lost 6 bases, J lost 3 bases, and 12 bases lay in between. The CDR3 loop is CASSKTGFYEQYF. Here the CDR3 DNA reads TGTGCCAGTAGCAAAACAGGGTTCTACGAGCAGTACTTC. Full variable domain (missing parts from reference TRBV19 and TRBJ2-7): DGGITQSPKYLFRKEGQNVTLSCEQNLNHDAMYWYRQDPGQGLRLIYYSQIVNDFQKGDIAEGYSVSREKKESFPLTVTSAQKNPTAFYLCASSKTGFYEQYFGPGTRLTVT.

The chain uses TRBV15 and TRBJ1-1; 9 nucleotides agree with TRBD1. The V and J ends lost 6 bases and 3 bases, in that order; junction bases with no gene match: 5. CDR1 is LNHNV and CDR2 is YYDKDF in the germline V gene (reference sequence). The CDR3 is 14 amino acids. The CDR3 DNA sequence: TGTGCCACCAGGGGACAGGGTAGTTACACTGAAGCTTTCTTT. Encoded protein: CATRGQGSYTEAFF. Full variable domain (outside the CDR3, taken from reference TRBV15 and TRBJ1-1): DAMVIQNPRYQVTQFGKPVTLSCSQTLNHNVMYWYQQKSSQAPKLLFHYYDKDFNNEADTPDNFQSRRPNTSFCFLDIRSPGLGDTAMYLCATRGQGSYTEAFFGQGTRLTVV.

This sequence joins TRBV5-1 and TRBJ1-1; 7 bases are a match to TRBD1. The germline gives CDR1 SGHRS, CDR2 YFSETQ. J was trimmed by 0 bases and V by 0 bases; bases with no gene match: 11. CDR3 length equals 18 residues. The CDR3 coding sequence is TGCGCCAGCAGCTTGGGAACTCGGCTGACAGGGATGAACACTGAAGCTTTCTTT. It yields the protein CASSLGTRLTGMNTEAFF.

The V and J genes are TRBV3-1 (or the pseudogene TRBV3-2) and TRBJ2-5, with a possible D match to TRBD2 (7 bases). Germline V gene lookup returns CDR1 LGHDT and CDR2 YNNKEL (reference sequence). The CDR3 contains 15 residues. V was clipped by 4 bases and J by 5 bases, with 17 bases between them. CDR3 in DNA: TGTGCCAGCAGCCTACCTGGGGGGGGCCGGGAGACCCAGTACTTC. Translated, it gives CASSLPGGGRETQYF.